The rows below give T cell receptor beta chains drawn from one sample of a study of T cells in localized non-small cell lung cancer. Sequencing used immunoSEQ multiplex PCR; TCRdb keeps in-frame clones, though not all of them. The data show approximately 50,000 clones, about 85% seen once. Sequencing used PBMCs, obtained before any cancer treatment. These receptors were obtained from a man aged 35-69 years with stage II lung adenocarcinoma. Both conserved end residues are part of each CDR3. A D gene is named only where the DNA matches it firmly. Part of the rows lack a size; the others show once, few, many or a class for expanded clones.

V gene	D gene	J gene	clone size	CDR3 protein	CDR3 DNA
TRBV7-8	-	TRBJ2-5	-	CASTPGTYQETQYF	TGTGCCAGCACCCCAGGGACGTACCAAGAGACCCAGTACTTC
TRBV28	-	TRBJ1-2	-	CASSLSVLGANYGYTF	TGTGCCAGCAGTTTGTCGGTTTTGGGGGCTAACTATGGCTACACCTTC
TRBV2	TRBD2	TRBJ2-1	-	CASSESLAGGPYNEQFF	TGTGCCAGCAGTGAATCACTAGCGGGGGGGCCCTACAATGAGCAGTTCTTC
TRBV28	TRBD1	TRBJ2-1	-	CASSSTLLPYRGRNNEQFF	TGTGCCAGCAGTTCCACCCTCCTACCCTACAGGGGGCGGAACAATGAGCAGTTCTTC
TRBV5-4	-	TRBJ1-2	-	CASSFGGVGYGYTF	TGTGCCAGCAGCTTTGGGGGGGTCGGCTATGGCTACACCTTC
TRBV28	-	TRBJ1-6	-	CASRGVYNSPLHF	TGTGCCAGCCGGGGCGTTTATAATTCACCCCTCCACTTT
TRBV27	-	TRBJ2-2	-	CASSNVGPQFTGELFF	TGTGCCAGCAGTAATGTAGGGCCCCAATTCACCGGGGAGCTGTTTTTT
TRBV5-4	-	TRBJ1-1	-	CASSLRGVMNTEAFF	TGTGCCAGCAGCTTGAGGGGGGTCATGAACACTGAAGCTTTCTTT
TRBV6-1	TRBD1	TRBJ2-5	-	CASEGTVQETQYF	TGTGCCAGCGAAGGGACAGTCCAAGAGACCCAGTACTTC
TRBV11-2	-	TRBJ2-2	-	CASSLAGGGTGELFF	TGTGCCAGCAGCTTAGCAGGGGGAGGAACCGGGGAGCTGTTTTTT
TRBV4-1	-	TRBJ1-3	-	CASSQDPGAGNTIYF	TGCGCCAGCAGCCAAGATCCGGGGGCTGGAAACACCATATATTTT
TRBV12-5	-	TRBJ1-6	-	CASGASGRKYSPLHF	TGTGCTAGTGGTGCTTCCGGGCGCAAATATTCACCCCTCCACTTT
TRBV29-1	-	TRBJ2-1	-	CSTLDGYNEQFF	TGCAGCACCTTAGACGGGTACAATGAGCAGTTCTTC
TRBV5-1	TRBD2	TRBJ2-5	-	CASSLLAPAETQYF	TGCGCCAGCAGCTTACTAGCGCCGGCGGAGACCCAGTACTTC
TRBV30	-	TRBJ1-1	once	CAFSTGGSTEAFF	TGTGCCTTTTCTACAGGTGGGTCCACTGAAGCTTTCTTT
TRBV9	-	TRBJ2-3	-	CASSVVGIDTQYF	TGTGCCAGCAGCGTAGTGGGCATAGATACGCAGTATTTT
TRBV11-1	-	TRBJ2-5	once	CASSLGPTQETQYF	TGTGCCAGCAGCTTGGGTCCTACCCAAGAGACCCAGTACTTC
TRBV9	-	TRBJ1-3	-	CASSVSPGSGNTIYF	TGTGCCAGCAGCGTATCACCTGGCTCTGGAAACACCATATATTTT
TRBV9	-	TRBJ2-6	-	CASSRMIGSSGANVLTF	TGTGCCAGCAGCAGGATGATTGGGAGCTCTGGGGCCAACGTCCTGACTTTC
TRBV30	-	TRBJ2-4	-	CAWSVNILNIQYF	TGTGCCTGGAGTGTTAACATTTTAAACATTCAGTACTTC
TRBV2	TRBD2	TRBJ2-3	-	CASRRRVGLAGGTDTQYF	TGTGCCAGCAGGAGGCGGGTGGGACTAGCGGGGGGAACAGATACGCAGTATTTT
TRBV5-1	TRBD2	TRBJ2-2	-	CASRQATSVGGELFF	TGCGCCAGCAGACAAGCTACTAGCGTCGGCGGGGAGCTGTTTTTT
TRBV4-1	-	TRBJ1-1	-	CASSPFYTARTEAFF	TGCGCCAGCAGCCCCTTTTACACAGCGAGGACTGAAGCTTTCTTT